The rows below give T cell receptor beta chains drawn from one sample of a study of molecular identifiers for immune sequencing clone quantification. MiXCR, run by TCRdb on the PCR reads, gives a single entry per CDR3 protein. The repertoire holds nearly 650,000 distinct CDR3 sequences, with approximately 24% as singletons. Material for sequencing was naive CD8+ T cells from blood, with Jurkat cell RNA spiked in. These receptors were taken from a human donor in good health. Some libraries in this study had Jurkat cell RNA spiked in. Each CDR3 is given with its conserved first and last residue. A D gene is named only where the DNA matches it firmly. Clone size appears in some rows only: once, few, many, or a class for an expanded clone.

size	D	J	V	DNA	CDR3
.	.	TRBJ1-1	TRBV27	TGTGCCAGCAGTTACAGACAAAACACTGAAACTTTCTTT	CASSYRQNTETFF
many	.	TRBJ2-3	TRBV29-1	TGCAGCGTTGAAAGGACTAGCACAGATACGCAGTATTTT	CSVERTSTDTQYF
many	.	TRBJ2-7	TRBV5-6	TGTGCCAGCAGCCGGGGCAGGATAGACTCCTACGAGCAGTACTTC	CASSRGRIDSYEQYF
.	.	TRBJ2-7	TRBV5-1	TGCGCCAGCAGCTTGGTGTCTGCCGGTAGAGGGGCAGCCTACGAGCAGTACTTC	CASSLVSAGRGAAYEQYF
many	TRBD1	TRBJ2-7	TRBV20-1	TGCAGTGCGTCGGACAGGGAGATGTACGAGCAGTACTTC	CSASDREMYEQYF
few	.	TRBJ1-5	TRBV7-9	TGTGCCAGCAGCTTAGCGCTGGTGGGCCTGGGTTATTCCAATCAGCCCCAGCATTTT	CASSLALVGLGYSNQPQHF
many	TRBD2	TRBJ2-3	TRBV5-1	TGCGCCAGCAGCTTGGGACTAGCGAAAAGCACAGATACGCAGTATTTT	CASSLGLAKSTDTQYF
.	.	TRBJ1-1	TRBV5-6	TGTGCCAGCAGCTTCGATGACTCTGAAGCTTTCTTT	CASSFDDSEAFF
many	TRBD1	TRBJ2-2	TRBV4-3	TGCGCCAGCAGAAAGGGACAGGACAGTTACACCGGGGAGCTGTTTTTT	CASRKGQDSYTGELFF
.	.	TRBJ2-3	TRBV7-2	TGTGCCAGCAGCTCACGGGAGAGGGGGGTGGATACGCAGTATTTT	CASSSRERGVDTQYF
.	.	TRBJ2-7	TRBV6-5	TGTGCGAGCCGGTCCGCCCGGCCCTACGAGCAGTCCTTC	CASRSARPYEQSF
.	TRBD2	TRBJ2-7	TRBV20-1	TGCAGTGCTGGACCCTCCGGCCCGGGGGGCTACGAGCAGTACTTC	CSAGPSGPGGYEQYF
.	.	TRBJ1-1	TRBV27	TGTGCCAGCAGTTTATCGAGCTGGGGGAACACTGAAGCTTTCTTT	CASSLSSWGNTEAFF
few	TRBD2	TRBJ2-6	TRBV6-2/TRBV6-3	TGTGCCAGCAGTTACCTTCGGGGGGCTGGGGCCAACGTCCTGACTTTC	CASSYLRGAGANVLTF
few	TRBD1	TRBJ1-5	TRBV19	TGTGCCAGTAGTATAAGCCGGACAGGGCATCAGCCCCAGCATTTT	CASSISRTGHQPQHF